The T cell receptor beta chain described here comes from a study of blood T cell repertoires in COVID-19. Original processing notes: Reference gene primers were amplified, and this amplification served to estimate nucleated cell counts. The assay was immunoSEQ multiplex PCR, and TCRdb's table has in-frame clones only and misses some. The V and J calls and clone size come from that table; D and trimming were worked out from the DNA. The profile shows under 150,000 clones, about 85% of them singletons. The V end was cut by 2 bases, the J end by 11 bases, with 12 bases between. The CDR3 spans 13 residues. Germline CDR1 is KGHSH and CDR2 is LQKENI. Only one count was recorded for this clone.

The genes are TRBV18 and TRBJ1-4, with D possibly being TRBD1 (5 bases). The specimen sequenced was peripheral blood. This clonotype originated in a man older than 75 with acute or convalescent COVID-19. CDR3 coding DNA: TGTGCCAGCTCACCATTGACAGACGTTAAACTGTTTTTT. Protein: CASSPLTDVKLFF.